This TCR beta chain was identified during a study of shared clonotypes between healthy human individuals. Note on this clone: Its cognate antigen is unknown.

Only in-frame clones appear in the TCRdb table, and some are missing; sequencing was by immunoSEQ multiplex PCR. The profile covers millions of clones, with over 85% appearing a single time and around 1.1% taken by the ten largest. General study findings and limits: The sharing of 4.5% to 5.5% of naive CD4 clonotypes was seen across a few donors. All-four-donor shared clonotypes had higher generation probabilities than non-shared clonotypes did.

Cells designated naive CD8 were CD45RO-negative and were positively selected for CCR7, with terminally differentiated effector memory CD45RA+ cells excluded. The CDR3 length is 15 residues. Trimming took off 0 bases at V and 4 bases at J, with 13 bases between the two ends. Germline V CDR1 and CDR2: PRHDT, FYEKMQ (reference sequence). Sequencing used naive CD8+ T cells sorted from blood. The chain combines TRBV13 with TRBJ2-7; maybe TRBD1 (6 bases). The TCR originated in a man aged 18 to 35 in good health. This CDR3 reads CASSLGGTSNYEQYF. CDR3 nucleotides: TGTGCCAGCAGCTTAGGAGGGACATCGAATTACGAGCAGTACTTC. Filled out from reference TRBV13 and TRBJ2-7, the complete variable domain reads AAGVIQSPRHLIKEKRETATLKCYPIPRHDTVYWYQQGPGQDPQFLISFYEKMQSDKGSIPDRFSAQQFSDYHSELNMSSLELGDSALYFCASSLGGTSNYEQYFGPGTRLTVT.